The next 2 T cell receptor beta chains were all read from a single sample in a study of blood T cell repertoires in COVID-19. Method: immunoSEQ multiplex PCR; TCRdb's copy keeps in-frame clones and lacks some. The table lists 130,000 to 150,000 clones, 85% to 90% of them singletons. The sequencing sample was made of peripheral blood. The receptors derive from a woman aged 40 to 50 with acute or convalescent COVID-19.

CDR3 nucleotide sequence: TGTGCCAGCAATAAAGGGTCGGGACAGACCTATTCACCCCTCCACTTT. Translated: CASNKGSGQTYSPLHF. J is TRBJ1-6 and V is TRBV7-2, with 7 bases identical to TRBD1. Trimming took 7 bases from V and 8 from J; bases not matched to a gene: 14. CDR1 and CDR2 (germline): SGHTA, FQGNSA. The CDR3 is made up of 16 amino acids. Variable domain in full (rest from reference TRBV7-2 and TRBJ1-6): GAGVSQSPSNKVTEKGKDVELRCDPISGHTALYWYRQSLGQGLEFLIYFQGNSAPDKSGLPSDRFSAERTGGSVSTLTIQRTQQEDSAVYLCASNKGSGQTYSPLHFGNGTRLTVT.

The chain employs TRBV5-6 and TRBJ1-5, with 10 bases aligning to TRBD1. Germline V gene lookup returns CDR1 SGHDT and CDR2 YYEEEE. The CDR3 spans 16 residues. V was pared by 3 bases and J by 3 bases, with 6 bases of the junction left unmatched. The CDR3 DNA reads TGTGCCAGCAGCTCCGGGACAGGGGACAACAATCAGCCCCAGCATTTT. Residues: CASSSGTGDNNQPQHF.